The 22 T cell receptor beta chains in this list originate from one sample, sequenced in a study of T-cell reconstitution after alpha-beta-depleted transplantation in children. Unique molecular identifiers were incorporated into the prepared TCRbeta library. Via MiXCR, TCRdb re-called the PCR reads, giving one row per CDR3 protein. The sample includes around 600,000 distinct CDR3 sequences, roughly a tenth of them seen just once. The sequencing here drew on PBMCs from the stem cell graft donor, taken from the stem cell graft. The receptors were gathered from a human donor who donated a stem cell graft to a child with acute myeloid leukemia.

The chain couples TRBV7-2 to TRBJ2-1; possibly TRBD2 for D (5 bases). The V end lost 1 base, the J end lost 6 bases, and 10 bases lay between the germline ends. Germline CDR1 reads SGHTA; CDR2 reads FQGNSA. The length of the CDR3 is 14 residues. CDR3 residues: CASSLVGSANEQFF. In DNA, the CDR3 is TGTGCCAGCAGCTTAGTTGGTAGCGCCAATGAGCAGTTCTTC.

This clonotype was counted ten times or more. The DNA for the CDR3 is TGTGCCAGCAGTTACTCGTTATCAGGGACCGGGGCCAACGTCCTGACTTTC. Its translation is CASSYSLSGTGANVLTF. J is TRBJ2-6 and V is TRBV6-5, with D perhaps being TRBD1 or TRBD2 (5 bases each). From germline, CDR1 is MNHEY and CDR2 SVGAGI. The CDR3 length is 17 residues. V shed 0 bases and J shed 4 bases, with 13 bases lying between them.

This clonotype was detected only a few times. The rearrangement links TRBV28 to TRBJ2-5; D is possibly TRBD2 (5 bases). Trimming took 8 bases from V and 1 from J, leaving 11 bases between them. Looked up from germline, CDR1 is MDHEN and CDR2 is SYDVKM. This CDR3 has 13 amino acids. CDR3 nucleotides: TGTGCCAGCCACCAAGGAGGCCAAGAGACCCAGTACTTC. Encoded protein: CASHQGGQETQYF.

There are many counts of this clonotype. The rearrangement links TRBV20-1 to TRBJ2-5; no reliable D call. Germline loops: CDR1 DFQATT, CDR2 SNEGSKA (reference sequence). The CDR3 is 14 residues long. V was clipped by 0 bases and J by 2 bases, with 10 bases between them. The CDR3 bases are TGCAGTGCTAGAGAGGACGACGGACAAGAGACCCAGTACTTC. Translated, it gives CSAREDDGQETQYF.

This clonotype occurred a few times. The chain joins TRBV29-1 to TRBJ2-3, with D tentatively TRBD2 (6 bases). Trimming pared 4 bases from V and 3 bases from J, leaving 23 bases between. The CDR3 is made up of 17 amino acids. The germline V gene has CDR1 SQVTM and CDR2 ANQGSEA. The CDR3 loop reads CSVVGSGVRERTDTQYF. CDR3 DNA sequence: TGCAGCGTTGTTGGGTCGGGAGTCAGGGAGCGTACAGATACGCAGTATTTT.

This clonotype has ten or more counts. The V gene is TRBV11-2, the J gene TRBJ2-1; TRBD2 aligns across 7 bases. CDR1 and CDR2 (germline): SGHAT, FQNNGV. There are 17 residues in the CDR3. V shed 0 bases, J shed 3 bases, and the junction held 8 bases outside the gene matches. The CDR3 sequence is CASSLDPRLAVYNEQFF. The CDR3 region has the DNA TGTGCCAGCAGCTTAGATCCGAGGCTAGCGGTCTACAATGAGCAGTTCTTC.

This clonotype was observed a handful of times. V is TRBV4-3 and J is TRBJ2-7, with 7 positions matching TRBD2. J lost 3 bases, V lost 0 bases, and 5 bases had no gene match. Germline CDR1 and CDR2: LGHNA and YSLEER. The CDR3 is 15 residues long. CDR3 region: CASSQDRGGSYEQYF. CDR3 sequence (DNA): TGCGCCAGCAGCCAAGATCGGGGCGGGAGCTACGAGCAGTACTTC.

This chain links TRBV24-1 with TRBJ2-5, with a tentative D call TRBD2 (7 bases). Trimming removed 0 bases from V and 5 bases from J, with 18 bases in between. CDR3 length equals 17 residues. The germline CDR1 and CDR2 sequences are KGHDR and SFDVKD. CDR3 bases: TGTGCCACCAGTGATTTGGGTTCGGGGGGCACAAGGGAGACCCAGTACTTC. Protein product: CATSDLGSGGTRETQYF.

This chain links TRBV6-5 with TRBJ1-6, with unresolved D. The CDR3 length is 14 residues. Per germline, CDR1 MNHEY and CDR2 SVGAGI. Trimming shortened V by 4 bases and J by 10 bases, and 14 bases separated the two germline ends. Written as DNA, the CDR3 is TGTGCCAGCAGTTTCGAACCTACGGGGTCACCCCTCCACTTT. Translation gives CASSFEPTGSPLHF.

The rearrangement links TRBV20-1 to TRBJ2-7, with D tentatively TRBD1 (5 bases). V lost 3 bases and J 6 bases, leaving 12 bases between the germline ends. This CDR3 has 12 residues. The germline V gene encodes CDR1 DFQATT and CDR2 SNEGSKA (reference sequence). The chain's CDR3 is CSARDNVGEQYF. In DNA, the CDR3 is TGCAGTGCTAGGGACAATGTAGGCGAGCAGTACTTC.

This clonotype was observed at least ten times. V is TRBV5-5 and J is TRBJ2-5; tentative D call: TRBD2 (5 bases). The V end was cut by 2 bases, the J end by 1 base, with 12 bases between. The germline CDR1 and CDR2 sequences are SGHKS and YYEKEE (reference sequence). The CDR3 is 15 amino acids. The chain's CDR3 is CASSLRSGIQETQYF. The CDR3 DNA reads TGTGCCAGCAGCTTACGGTCGGGAATCCAAGAGACCCAGTACTTC.

The V gene is TRBV6-2 or TRBV6-3, the J gene TRBJ2-1; D is possibly TRBD1 (6 bases). Germline CDR1 and CDR2: MNHEY and SVGEGT. The CDR3 is 15 residues long. Trimming cost V 8 bases and J 3 bases, with 17 bases left between them. Here the CDR3 reads CASGGRTGRYNEQFF. The CDR3 DNA reads TGTGCCAGCGGGGGCAGGACCGGGCGCTACAATGAGCAGTTCTTC.

The rearrangement uses TRBV27 and TRBJ2-6; 11 nucleotides match TRBD1. This CDR3 contains 17 residues. The trim removed 5 bases at V and 3 bases at J, leaving 6 bases unmatched. From germline, CDR1 is MNHEY and CDR2 SMNVEV (reference sequence). CDR3 region: CASSKGQGVGGANVLTF. The CDR3 bases are TGTGCCAGCAGTAAGGGACAGGGGGTTGGTGGGGCCAACGTCCTGACTTTC.

This clonotype was seen many times. This rearrangement joins TRBV2 to TRBJ1-5; 10 bases are shared with TRBD1. V gave up 8 bases and J gave up 4 bases; unmatched junction bases: 5. The germline V gene has CDR1 SNHLY and CDR2 FYNNEI. There are 14 residues in the CDR3. The CDR3, as DNA: TGTGCCAGCGGGGAGGGACAGGGGAATCAGCCCCAGCATTTT. This gives the protein CASGEGQGNQPQHF.

This clonotype was seen a handful of times. V gene TRBV29-1 combines with J gene TRBJ2-1, with 11 bases aligning to TRBD2. Germline CDR1 is SQVTM and CDR2 is ANQGSEA. J was trimmed by 8 bases and V by 5 bases; bases with no gene match: 11. The CDR3 is made up of 15 amino acids. The CDR3 here is CSVRDRLAGMYEQFF. The CDR3 bases are TGCAGCGTTCGAGATAGACTAGCGGGAATGTATGAGCAGTTCTTC.

The chain is built from TRBV5-1 and TRBJ2-2; 8 bases match TRBD1. V lost 6 bases to trimming and J lost 1 base; unmatched junction nucleotides: 5. Germline V gene sequence: CDR1 SGHRS, CDR2 YFSETQ. This CDR3 is 15 amino acids long. This CDR3 is CASMAGTGNTGELFF. The DNA for the CDR3 is TGCGCCAGCATGGCCGGGACAGGGAACACCGGGGAGCTGTTTTTT.

This chain joins TRBV20-1 and TRBJ2-2; D may be TRBD1 (6 bases). Looked up from germline, CDR1 is DFQATT and CDR2 is SNEGSKA (reference sequence). The CDR3 has 15 residues. The ends were cut back, 3 bases at V and 4 bases at J, with 15 bases in the middle. For the CDR3, the DNA is TGCAGTGCTAGGCGACAGGCTGAGATCACCGGGGAGCTGTTTTTT. Protein: CSARRQAEITGELFF.

The chain links TRBV15 to TRBJ2-3; 10 positions agree with TRBD2. This CDR3 comprises 16 residues. V lost 1 base, J lost 3 bases, and 4 bases stayed unmatched. The germline V gene has CDR1 LNHNV and CDR2 YYDKDF (reference sequence). For the CDR3, the DNA is TGTGCCACCAGCAGAGCAAGACTAGCGGGTACAGATACGCAGTATTTT. Its protein is CATSRARLAGTDTQYF.

This clonotype was recorded many times. This chain joins TRBV6-2 or TRBV6-3 and TRBJ2-7; 11 nucleotides align to TRBD2. With 6 bases clipped from V and 5 bases from J, the junction kept 9 bases outside the gene matches. In germline, CDR1 is MNHEY, CDR2 SVGEGT. CDR3 length: 15 amino acids. CDR3 DNA: TGTGCCAGCAGATTACTAGCGGGAGATTTGAACGAGCAGTACTTC. This codes for CASRLLAGDLNEQYF.

This clonotype appeared many times. The CDR3 spells CASSLDRGEVNTEAFF. Here the CDR3 DNA reads TGTGCCAGCAGCTTAGACAGGGGCGAGGTGAACACTGAAGCTTTCTTT. The rearrangement links TRBV5-6 to TRBJ1-1; 8 nucleotides agree with TRBD1. In germline, CDR1 is SGHDT, CDR2 YYEEEE. CDR3 length: 16 amino acids. V trimming: 2 bases; J trimming: 0 bases; junction bases outside the gene matches: 6.

With regard to this clonotype: At one of its ends the junction is not consistent with the germline gene, which may arise from a read error. The chain recombines TRBV20-1 with TRBJ2-1; 11 bases line up with TRBD2. This CDR3 is 13 amino acids long. Germline CDR1 and CDR2: DFQATT and SNEGSKA (reference sequence). CDR3 DNA sequence: TGCAGTGCTCTTGCCGGTAGCGGGAGGGCCACGATCTTC. Translating gives CSALAGSGRATIF.

At least ten counts were recorded for this clonotype. The chain recombines TRBV29-1 with TRBJ1-5; D gene ambiguous. Germline V gives CDR1 SQVTM, CDR2 ANQGSEA. The CDR3 runs 13 residues. The V gene lost 5 bases and the J gene lost 6 bases, with 14 bases spanning the gap. CDR3 bases: TGCAGCGTTCGTGACTCGGGAGGTCAGCCCCAGCATTTT. This codes for CSVRDSGGQPQHF.